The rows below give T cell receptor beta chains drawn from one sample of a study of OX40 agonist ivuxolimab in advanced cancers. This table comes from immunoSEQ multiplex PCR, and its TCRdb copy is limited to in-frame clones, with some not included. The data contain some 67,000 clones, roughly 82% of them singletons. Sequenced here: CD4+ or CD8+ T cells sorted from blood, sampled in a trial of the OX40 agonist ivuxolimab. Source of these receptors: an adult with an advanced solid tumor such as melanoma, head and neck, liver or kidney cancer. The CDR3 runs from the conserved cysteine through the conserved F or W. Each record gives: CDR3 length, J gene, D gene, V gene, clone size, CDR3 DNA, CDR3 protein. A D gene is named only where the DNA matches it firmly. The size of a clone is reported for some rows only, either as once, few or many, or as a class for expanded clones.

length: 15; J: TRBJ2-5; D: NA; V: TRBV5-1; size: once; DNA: TGCGCCAGCAGCTTGGCCCGGGGGACCGCAGAGACCCAGTACTTC; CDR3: CASSLARGTAETQYF
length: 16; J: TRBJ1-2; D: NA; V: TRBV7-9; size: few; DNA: TGTGCCAGCAGCCTAGGACGCAGGGAAAGTGGAAGAGGCTACACCTTC; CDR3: CASSLGRRESGRGYTF
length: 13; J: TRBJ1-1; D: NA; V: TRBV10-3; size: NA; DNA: TGTGCCATCAACGAGGTAGCGGGGTCTGAAGCTTTCTTT; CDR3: CAINEVAGSEAFF
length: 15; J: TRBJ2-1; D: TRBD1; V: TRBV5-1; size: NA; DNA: TGCGCCAGCAGCTTGGTGGGACAGGGTGGCTATGAGCAGTTCTTC; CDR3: CASSLVGQGGYEQFF
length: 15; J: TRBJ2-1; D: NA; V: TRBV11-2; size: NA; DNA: TGTGCCAGCAGCTTTCCCAGAAACACCTACAATGAGCAGTTCTTC; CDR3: CASSFPRNTYNEQFF
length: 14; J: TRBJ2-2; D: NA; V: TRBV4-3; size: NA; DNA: TGCGCCAGCAGTTGGACAGACAGCACCGGGGAGCTGTTTTTT; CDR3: CASSWTDSTGELFF
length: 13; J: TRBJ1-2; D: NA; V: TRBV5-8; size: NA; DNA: TGTGCCAGCAGTTCAGACAGACCCTATGGCTACACCTTC; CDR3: CASSSDRPYGYTF
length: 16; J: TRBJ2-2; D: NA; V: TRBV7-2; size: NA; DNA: TGTGCCAGCAGCCTTCAAGCGGGTGGGAACACCGGGGAGCTGTTTTTT; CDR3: CASSLQAGGNTGELFF
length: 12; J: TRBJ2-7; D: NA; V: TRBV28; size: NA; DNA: TGTGCCAGCAGACAAACTTCATACGAGCAGTACTTC; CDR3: CASRQTSYEQYF
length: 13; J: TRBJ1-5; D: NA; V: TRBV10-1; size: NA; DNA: TGCGCCAGCAGCCAGGGTTTTCTGCAGCCCCAGCATTTT; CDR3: CASSQGFLQPQHF
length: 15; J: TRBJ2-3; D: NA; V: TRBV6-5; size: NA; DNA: TGTGCCAGCAGTTACTCGATTTCAAGTGCAGATACGCAGTATTTT; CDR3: CASSYSISSADTQYF
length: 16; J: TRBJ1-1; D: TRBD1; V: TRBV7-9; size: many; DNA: TGTGCCAGCAGCCCTAAGAGATGGGGACAGTACACTGAAGCTTTCTTT; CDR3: CASSPKRWGQYTEAFF
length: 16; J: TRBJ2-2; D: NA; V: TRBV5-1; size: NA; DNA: TGCGCCAGCAGCTTGGGAGGTGGGATGAGCACCGGGGAGCTGTTTTTT; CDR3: CASSLGGGMSTGELFF
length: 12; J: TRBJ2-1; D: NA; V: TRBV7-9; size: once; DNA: TGTGCCAGCAGGTCGGCAGACAATGAGCAGTTCTTC; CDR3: CASRSADNEQFF
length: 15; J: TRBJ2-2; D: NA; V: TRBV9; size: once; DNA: TGTGCCAGCAGCCCGGGGGAGACGGACACCGGGGAGCTGTTTTTT; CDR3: CASSPGETDTGELFF
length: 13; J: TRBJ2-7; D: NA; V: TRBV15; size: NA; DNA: TGTGCCACCAGCAGAGATTCGGGATTCCAGCAGTACTTC; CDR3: CATSRDSGFQQYF
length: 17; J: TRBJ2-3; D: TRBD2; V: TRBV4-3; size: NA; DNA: TGCGCCAGCAGCCGGGGGGTAGCGGGGGGCCAGGGAGATACGCAGTATTTT; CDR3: CASSRGVAGGQGDTQYF
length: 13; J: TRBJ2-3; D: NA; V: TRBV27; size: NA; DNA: TGTGCCACCAAACTAGCTTCGACTGATACGCAGTATTTT; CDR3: CATKLASTDTQYF
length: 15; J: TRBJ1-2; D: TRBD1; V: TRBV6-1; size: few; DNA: TGTGCCAGCAGTGACGCCGGGACAGGGGTGGGCGGCTACACCTTC; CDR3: CASSDAGTGVGGYTF
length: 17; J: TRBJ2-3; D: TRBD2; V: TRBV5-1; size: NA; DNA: TGCGCCAGCAGCTTGGACCCTAGCGGGGGGGCCAAAGATACGCAGTATTTT; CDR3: CASSLDPSGGAKDTQYF
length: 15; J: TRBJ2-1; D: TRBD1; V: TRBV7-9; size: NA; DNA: TGTGCCAGCAGCTTAGTAGTGACAGGGAATAGCCAGCAGTTCTTC; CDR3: CASSLVVTGNSQQFF
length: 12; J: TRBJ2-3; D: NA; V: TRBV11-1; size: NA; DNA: TGTGCCAGCAGCCTGAGGTGGGATACGCAGTATTTT; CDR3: CASSLRWDTQYF
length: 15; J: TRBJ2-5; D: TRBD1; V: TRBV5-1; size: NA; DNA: TGCGCCAGCAGCTTGGTGGGACAGGGACCGGAGACCCAGTACTTC; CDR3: CASSLVGQGPETQYF
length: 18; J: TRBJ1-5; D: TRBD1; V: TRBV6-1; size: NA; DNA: TGTGCCAGCAGTGATCGCGGGACAGAACTACCAGTCCATCAGCCCCAGCATTTT; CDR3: CASSDRGTELPVHQPQHF
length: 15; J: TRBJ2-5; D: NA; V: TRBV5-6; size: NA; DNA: TGTGCCAGCAGCTTGGTGGGGACCTTCGGGGAGACCCAGTACTTC; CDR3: CASSLVGTFGETQYF
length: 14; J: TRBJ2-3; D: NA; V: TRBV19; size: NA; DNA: TGTGCCACCATAGACCGGTGGAACACAGATACGCAGTATTTT; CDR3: CATIDRWNTDTQYF